Each of the 20 T cell receptor beta chains below was sequenced from the same sample in a study of T-cell reconstitution after alpha-beta-depleted transplantation in children. Using unique molecular identifiers, the investigators prepared the TCRbeta library. MiXCR, run by TCRdb on the PCR reads, gives a single entry per CDR3 protein. This table has around 700,000 distinct CDR3 sequences, around 13% appearing once. This specimen consisted of PBMCs, obtained before TCRalphabeta/CD19-depleted stem cell transplant. These receptors all come from a girl aged 2 to 10 with congenital amegakaryocytic thrombocytopenia, due to receive a stem cell transplant.

The rearrangement joins TRBV5-5 to TRBJ1-4, with TRBD1 as a possible D gene (5 bases). This CDR3 is 16 amino acids long. V was shortened by 4 bases and J by 6 bases, with 19 bases between the two germline ends. In germline, CDR1 is SGHKS, CDR2 YYEKEE (reference sequence). The CDR3 nucleotides read TGTGCCAGCAGCCTAGGGGCCGCCCTTGACTATGAAAAACTGTTTTTT. It specifies CASSLGAALDYEKLFF.

The rearrangement links TRBV7-6 to TRBJ2-2; D possibly corresponds to TRBD1 (6 bases). CDR3 size: 21 residues. CDR1 is SGHVS and CDR2 is FNYEAQ in the germline V gene. The V gene lost 1 base and the J gene lost 0 bases, with 24 bases spanning the gap. CDR3 DNA: TGTGCCAGCAGCTTAGAGGCCTATCCGGGACATTACTACGCGAACACCGGGGAGCTGTTTTTT. Translated, it gives CASSLEAYPGHYYANTGELFF.

The chain has TRBV11-2 and TRBJ2-1; 11 nucleotides match TRBD2. J was trimmed by 1 base and V by 0 bases; bases with no gene match: 8. CDR1 and CDR2 (germline): SGHAT, FQNNGV. The CDR3 covers 19 residues. The chain's CDR3 is CASSLDGLAGGRSYNEQFF. The CDR3 nucleotides read TGTGCCAGCAGCTTAGATGGGCTAGCGGGAGGTAGGTCCTACAATGAGCAGTTCTTC.

This clonotype turned up a few times. The chain has TRBV25-1 and TRBJ2-5; the match to TRBD1 covers 7 bases. The CDR3 is 14 amino acids. The germline gives CDR1 MGHDK, CDR2 SYGVNS. J was trimmed by 3 bases and V by 2 bases; bases with no gene match: 3. The CDR3 DNA follows: TGTGCCAGCAGTGAACAAACAGGGGAAGAGACCCAGTACTTC. Residues: CASSEQTGEETQYF.

This clonotype has ten or more counts. V and J are TRBV20-1 and TRBJ2-1; D perhaps matches TRBD2 (5 bases). CDR1 and CDR2 (germline): DFQATT, SNEGSKA (reference sequence). This CDR3 spans 16 amino acids. With 6 bases removed from V and 3 bases from J, the gap between germline ends came to 21 bases. The CDR3 bases are TGCAGTGCCTCCGCCCGGGCCTCGGCGGGCTACAATGAGCAGTTCTTC. It yields the protein CSASARASAGYNEQFF.

V gene TRBV23-1 combines with J gene TRBJ2-5; tentative D call: TRBD2 (6 bases). TRBV23-1 is reported as an ORF; its role is uncertain. The V and J ends lost 7 bases and 4 bases respectively, with 19 bases between them. The CDR3 sequence is 15 residues long. The CDR3 loop reads CASTGGIHRGETQYF. The CDR3 region has the DNA TGCGCCAGCACGGGCGGGATCCACAGAGGAGAGACCCAGTACTTC.

This clonotype showed up just a few times. V gene TRBV20-1 combines with J gene TRBJ2-1, with D perhaps matching TRBD2 (5 bases). Germline CDR1 is DFQATT and CDR2 is SNEGSKA (reference sequence). This CDR3 comprises 14 residues. The V gene lost 3 bases and the J gene lost 10 bases, with 19 bases spanning the gap. The CDR3 region is CSARERSEREEQFF. In nucleotides, the CDR3 is TGCAGTGCTAGGGAAAGGTCGGAAAGGGAGGAGCAGTTCTTC.

This clonotype was seen at least ten times. The genes are TRBV12-3 or TRBV12-4 and TRBJ2-7, with 10 bases identical to TRBD2. Trimming at V came to 5 bases and at J to 3 bases, leaving 10 bases not matched to a gene. CDR3 size: 16 residues. The CDR3 here is CASSHRTGTSVYEQYF. The CDR3 DNA is TGTGCCAGCAGTCACAGAACCGGGACTAGCGTCTACGAGCAGTACTTC.

V and J are TRBV7-9 and TRBJ1-3; a weak D match, TRBD1 (5 bases). V lost 5 bases and J 4 bases, leaving 12 bases between the germline ends. Germline CDR1 SEHNR, CDR2 FQNEAQ (reference sequence). This CDR3 is 14 amino acids long. CDR3 sequence (DNA): TGTGCCAGCAGCGCCCGGGACGTCGGAAACACCATATATTTT. Its protein is CASSARDVGNTIYF.

This clonotype came up many times. This chain joins TRBV5-1 and TRBJ2-7, with a weak D call TRBD1 (6 bases). Trimming took off 0 bases at V and 3 bases at J, with 13 bases between the two ends. The CDR3 loop spans 15 amino acids. CDR1 and CDR2 from the germline V gene are SGHRS and YFSETQ. The CDR3 loop is CASSLERGTNYEQYF. In DNA form, the CDR3 reads TGCGCCAGCAGCTTGGAAAGGGGGACAAACTACGAGCAGTACTTC.

The V call is TRBV12-3 or TRBV12-4, the J call TRBJ1-3, with 10 bases identical to TRBD1. CDR3 length: 19 amino acids. V dropped 2 bases and J dropped 4; count of bases not matched to a gene: 14. The CDR3, as DNA: TGTGCCAGCAGTTTACTGGCGACAGGGGGCGATGCGTGGGGAAACACCATATATTTT. It encodes CASSLLATGGDAWGNTIYF.

This clonotype was found many times. The chain carries TRBV6-1 and TRBJ1-1; no firm D call. The CDR3 is 15 residues long. Per germline, CDR1 MNHNS and CDR2 SASEGT. V lost 4 bases to trimming and J lost 8 bases, with 20 bases between them. As DNA, the CDR3 is TGTGCCAGCAGTGGCCGGTCAGGCGCATTTACGGAAGCTTTCTTT. Translated, it gives CASSGRSGAFTEAFF.

This clonotype was detected ten times or more. The CDR3 loop reads CASIWGLAGDTGELFF. The CDR3 DNA reads TGTGCCAGCATTTGGGGTCTAGCGGGAGACACCGGGGAGCTGTTTTTT. The chain links TRBV7-9 to TRBJ2-2, with 10 bases lining up with TRBD2. Germline lookup yields CDR1 SEHNR and CDR2 FQNEAQ (reference sequence). The junction had 8 bases not matched to a gene; V was cut back by 7 bases and J by 3 bases. The length of the CDR3 is 16 residues. Together with reference TRBV7-9 and TRBJ2-2, the CDR3 gives the full variable domain: DTGVSQNPRHKITKRGQNVTFRCDPISEHNRLYWYRQTLGQGPEFLTYFQNEAQLEKSRLLSDRFSAERPKGSFSTLEIQRTEQGDSAMYLCASIWGLAGDTGELFFGEGSRLTVL.

This clonotype was seen repeatedly, ten times or more. The chain couples TRBV6-5 to TRBJ2-5; D could derive from TRBD1 or TRBD2 (6 bases each). V was cut by 5 bases and J by 3 bases, with 16 bases left in between. The CDR3 has 15 amino acids. Germline CDR1 is MNHEY and CDR2 is SVGAGI. The CDR3 DNA reads TGTGCCAGCAGTACTAGGGGGAGGAAGAAAGAGACCCAGTACTTC. The encoded protein is CASSTRGRKKETQYF.

This clonotype was seen at least ten times. The chain recombines TRBV20-1 with TRBJ2-7; 7 bases map to TRBD1. This CDR3 has 15 amino acids. V gave up 6 bases and J gave up 4 bases; unmatched junction bases: 15. Germline CDR1 reads DFQATT; CDR2 reads SNEGSKA (reference sequence). The DNA for the CDR3 is TGCAGTGCCGCACAACCACAGGGGTCGGTTTACGAGCAGTACTTC. This translates into CSAAQPQGSVYEQYF.

This clonotype has at least ten counts. The V call is TRBV7-6, the J call TRBJ2-1; no clear D. Between the trimmed V and J ends, which lost 5 bases and 4 bases, there was a span of 9 bases. Per germline, CDR1 SGHVS and CDR2 FNYEAQ. The CDR3 spans 13 residues. The CDR3 nucleotides read TGTGCCAGCAGCCCCGCAGGATACAATGAGCAGTTCTTC. Translating it yields CASSPAGYNEQFF.

This chain connects TRBV7-3 to TRBJ2-1; a weak D match, TRBD2 (6 bases). CDR3 length: 16 amino acids. V was cut by 0 bases and J by 7 bases, with 16 bases left in between. Per the germline V gene, CDR1 is SGHTA and CDR2 is FQGTGA. CDR3 amino acids: CASSLTGTVILNEQFF. CDR3 nucleotide sequence: TGTGCCAGCAGCTTAACGGGGACTGTTATCCTAAATGAGCAGTTCTTC.

The rearrangement links TRBV4-1 to TRBJ1-4; D is unresolved. The CDR3 is made up of 12 amino acids. Looked up from germline, CDR1 is MGHRA and CDR2 is YSYEKL. V lost 5 bases, J lost 11 bases, and 12 bases lay in between. In DNA form, the CDR3 reads TGCGCCAGCAGCGAGGGATTGGGGAAACTGTTTTTT. Amino acid sequence: CASSEGLGKLFF.

This clonotype turned up a few times. V and J are TRBV5-1 and TRBJ2-7; 10 nucleotides align to TRBD1. The CDR3 loop spans 14 amino acids. V lost 4 bases, J lost 5 bases, and 6 bases stayed unmatched. In germline, CDR1 is SGHRS, CDR2 YFSETQ. CDR3 residues: CASSRDRGVDEQYF. CDR3 DNA: TGCGCCAGCAGCCGGGACAGGGGAGTAGACGAGCAGTACTTC.

This clonotype has a handful of counts. The J gene is TRBJ2-3, the V gene TRBV7-8; the D gene is possibly TRBD1 (6 bases). The V gene's germline CDR1 is SGHVS and CDR2 FQNEAQ. CDR3 length equals 15 residues. Trimming cost V 5 bases and J 0 bases, with 12 bases left between them. The CDR3 nucleotides are TGTGCCAGCAGCGTCACAGGGTTTAGCACAGATACGCAGTATTTT. This gives the protein CASSVTGFSTDTQYF.